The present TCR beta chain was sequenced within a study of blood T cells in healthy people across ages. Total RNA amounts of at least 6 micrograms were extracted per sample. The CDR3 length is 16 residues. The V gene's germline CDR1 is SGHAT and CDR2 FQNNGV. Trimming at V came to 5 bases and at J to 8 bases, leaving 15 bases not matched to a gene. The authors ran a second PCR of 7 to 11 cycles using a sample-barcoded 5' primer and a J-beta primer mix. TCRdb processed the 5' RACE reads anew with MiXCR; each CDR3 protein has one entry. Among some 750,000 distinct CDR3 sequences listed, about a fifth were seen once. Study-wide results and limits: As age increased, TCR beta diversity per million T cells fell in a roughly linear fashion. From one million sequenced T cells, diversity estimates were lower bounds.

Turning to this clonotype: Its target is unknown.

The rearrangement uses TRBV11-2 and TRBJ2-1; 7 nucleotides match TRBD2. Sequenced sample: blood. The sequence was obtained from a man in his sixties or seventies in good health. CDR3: CASSRLTSPIGDEQFF. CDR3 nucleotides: TGTGCCAGCAGCCGCCTGACTAGCCCGATTGGGGATGAGCAGTTCTTC. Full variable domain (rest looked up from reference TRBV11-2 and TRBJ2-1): EAGVAQSPRYKIIEKRQSVAFWCNPISGHATLYWYQQILGQGPKLLIQFQNNGVVDDSQLPKDRFSAERLKGVDSTLKIQPAKLEDSAVYLCASSRLTSPIGDEQFFGPGTRLTVL.